This T cell receptor beta chain was sequenced for a study of CD8 T cells in Susac syndrome. The RNA input was roughly 0.45 to 1 ug, and it was reverse transcribed with random hexamers. Across 54 Vbeta and 13 Jbeta, TCR beta CDR3 was amplified with immunoSEQ multiplex PCR. Using its own MiXCR run on the immunoSEQ multiplex PCR reads, TCRdb lists one record per CDR3 protein. The sample has some 260,000 distinct CDR3 sequences, approximately 81% seen once; the top ten hold about 0.11%. Treatment-naive patients with stable or active relapsing-remitting disease were the multiple sclerosis controls. Negative isolation yielded CD4+ and CD8+ T cells, and FACS enriched TEMRA cells. This clonotype showed up just once. This TCR was recovered from a human donor with multiple sclerosis. Material: CD8+ T cells from PBMCs.

CDR3 DNA: TGCGCCAGCAGCCGCGCTTACTACAGGGGGCGAGACACTGAAGCTTTCTTT. Translated, it gives CASSRAYYRGRDTEAFF. The chain joins TRBV5-1 to TRBJ1-1; 9 nucleotides line up with TRBD1. J lost 3 bases, V lost 4 bases, and 13 bases had no gene match. The CDR3 loop spans 17 amino acids. Germline V CDR1 and CDR2: SGHRS, YFSETQ. Together with reference TRBV5-1 and TRBJ1-1, the CDR3 gives the full variable domain: KAGVTQTPRYLIKTRGQQVTLSCSPISGHRSVSWYQQTPGQGLQFLFEYFSETQRNKGNFPGRFSGRQFSNSRSEMNVSTLELGDSALYLCASSRAYYRGRDTEAFFGQGTRLTVV.